Listed here are 27 T cell receptor beta chains from one sample, sequenced in a study of cytomegalovirus exposure and HLA in healthy donors. This PCR relied on a set of 60 Vbeta primers and 13 Jbeta primers. TCRdb's copy holds only in-frame clones and misses some; the assay was immunoSEQ multiplex PCR. The data show some 110,000 clones, 77% seen once. Specimen: PBMCs. The receptor source for this set is a man aged 50 or older in good health and CMV-seropositive.

The chain joins TRBV14 to TRBJ1-1; 7 nucleotides line up with TRBD1. The junction had 4 bases not matched to a gene; V was cut back by 2 bases and J by 4 bases. Germline CDR1 and CDR2: SGHDN and FVKESK. This CDR3 is built from 14 residues. The CDR3 is CASSQLTGVTEAFF. CDR3 nucleotide sequence: TGTGCCAGCAGCCAACTAACAGGGGTCACTGAAGCTTTCTTT.

The chain carries TRBV7-2 and TRBJ1-1; D is ambiguous. V was trimmed by 0 bases and J by 1 base, leaving 24 bases between them. This CDR3 region has 20 residues. Germline loops: CDR1 SGHTA, CDR2 FQGNSA. CDR3 in amino acids: CASSLATSLLNTGENTEAFF. In DNA form, the CDR3 reads TGTGCCAGCAGCTTAGCGACATCCCTTTTAAACACCGGGGAGAACACTGAAGCTTTCTTT. Full variable domain (rest looked up from reference TRBV7-2 and TRBJ1-1): GAGVSQSPSNKVTEKGKDVELRCDPISGHTALYWYRQSLGQGLEFLIYFQGNSAPDKSGLPSDRFSAERTGGSVSTLTIQRTQQEDSAVYLCASSLATSLLNTGENTEAFFGQGTRLTVV.

The chain combines TRBV7-2 with TRBJ1-5, with no clear D. In germline, CDR1 is SGHTA, CDR2 FQGNSA. The CDR3 loop spans 18 amino acids. Between the trimmed V and J ends, which lost 5 bases and 0 bases, there was a span of 20 bases. CDR3 DNA: TGTGCCAGCAGCCCCCGAAACCCGACGGGGTATAGCAATCAGCCCCAGCATTTT. Translation gives CASSPRNPTGYSNQPQHF.

This clone was counted a few times. This rearrangement joins TRBV5-1 to TRBJ1-4; 9 bases are a match to TRBD1. The J segment lost 8 bases and the V segment lost 3 bases, leaving 5 bases of the junction unmatched. The CDR3 is made up of 14 amino acids. Per the germline V gene, CDR1 is SGHRS and CDR2 is YFSETQ. The CDR3 DNA sequence: TGCGCCAGCAGCTACGGACAGGGGAACGAAAAACTGTTTTTT. This sequence encodes CASSYGQGNEKLFF.

This chain joins TRBV18 and TRBJ2-7; 7 bases match TRBD2. The V and J ends lost 2 bases and 5 bases, in that order; junction bases with no gene match: 9. Per germline, CDR1 KGHSH and CDR2 LQKENI. The CDR3 length is 15 residues. The CDR3 DNA is TGTGCCAGCTCACCATCAACGGGGGGTCCCCACGAGCAGTACTTC. Its protein product is CASSPSTGGPHEQYF.

The chain recombines TRBV19 with TRBJ1-2; 12 nucleotides align to TRBD1. With 9 bases clipped from V and 8 bases from J, the junction kept 10 bases outside the gene matches. Per the germline V gene, CDR1 is LNHDA and CDR2 is SQIVND (reference sequence). The CDR3 is made up of 14 amino acids. The CDR3 bases are TGTGCCAGCCGCCCCGGGGACAGGGGGCGAGGCTACACCTTC. It codes for CASRPGDRGRGYTF.

A word on this clone: A read error may produce the germline difference seen at one junction end. J is TRBJ1-1 and V is TRBV5-4; 10 bases are shared with TRBD1. The CDR3 loop spans 14 amino acids. Germline V CDR1 and CDR2: SGHNT, YYREEE (reference sequence). CDR3 nucleotide sequence: TGTGCCAGCAGATTGGGACAGGGGATCACTGAAGCTTTCTTT. This gives the protein CASRLGQGITEAFF.

The rearrangement uses TRBV30 and TRBJ1-1; D is unresolved. Germline CDR1 is GTSNPN and CDR2 is SVGIG (reference sequence). V was trimmed by 0 bases and J by 2 bases, leaving 13 bases between them. This CDR3 spans 15 amino acids. The CDR3 coding sequence is TGTGCCTGGAGTGTAGTGTCCGGGTTTAACACTGAAGCTTTCTTT. This sequence encodes CAWSVVSGFNTEAFF. The full variable domain, in which reference TRBV30 and TRBJ1-1 provide the parts outside the CDR3, is SQTIHQWPATLVQPVGSPLSLECTVEGTSNPNLYWYRQAAGRGLQLLFYSVGIGQISSEVPQNLSASRPQDRQFILSSKKLLLSDSGFYLCAWSVVSGFNTEAFFGQGTRLTVV.

V gene TRBV12-5 combines with J gene TRBJ1-1, with D perhaps TRBD1 (6 bases). The CDR3 spans 14 residues. Per germline, CDR1 LGHNT and CDR2 FRNRAP. The V end was cut by 6 bases, the J end by 2 bases, with 13 bases between. As DNA, the CDR3 is TGTGCTAGTGGGTGGGGGACATCCAACACTGAAGCTTTCTTT. It is translated as CASGWGTSNTEAFF.

The chain links TRBV6-6 to TRBJ1-3, with D maybe TRBD1 (5 bases). CDR3 length equals 16 residues. The V and J ends lost 0 bases and 0 bases respectively, with 9 bases between them. The germline V gene has CDR1 MNHNY and CDR2 SVGAGI (reference sequence). CDR3 DNA sequence: TGTGCCAGCAGTTACTCGACAGACCCCTCTGGAAACACCATATATTTT. Translating gives CASSYSTDPSGNTIYF.

A single count supports this clone. V and J are TRBV28 and TRBJ1-5; TRBD1 agrees at 8 bases. This CDR3 contains 16 residues. The junction had 14 bases not matched to a gene; V was cut back by 7 bases and J by 6 bases. From germline, CDR1 is MDHEN and CDR2 SYDVKM. The DNA of the CDR3 is TGTGCCAGCACCCTAGGAGGACAGGGATCAGGTCAGCCCCAGCATTTT. Amino acids: CASTLGGQGSGQPQHF. The full variable domain, in which reference TRBV28 and TRBJ1-5 provide the parts outside the CDR3, is DVKVTQSSRYLVKRTGEKVFLECVQDMDHENMFWYRQDPGLGLRLIYFSYDVKMKEKGDIPEGYSVSREKKERFSLILESASTNQTSMYLCASTLGGQGSGQPQHFGDGTRLSIL.

This clone came up a few times. The junction does not match germline at one end; this may be a read error. The V call is TRBV7-2, the J call TRBJ2-7; a weak D match, TRBD1 (10 bases). Germline CDR1 and CDR2: SGHTA and FQGNSA. This CDR3 is built from 15 residues. The CDR3 spells CASSLAGTGAYEQYF. The DNA of the CDR3 is TGTGCCAGCAGCCTAGCGGGGACAGGGGCCTACGAGCAGTACTTC. Full variable domain (missing parts from reference TRBV7-2 and TRBJ2-7): GAGVSQSPSNKVTEKGKDVELRCDPISGHTALYWYRQSLGQGLEFLIYFQGNSAPDKSGLPSDRFSAERTGGSVSTLTIQRTQQEDSAVYLCASSLAGTGAYEQYFGPGTRLTVT.

This clone occurred a few times. This chain connects TRBV28 to TRBJ1-2, with D perhaps matching TRBD1 (5 bases). The CDR3 contains 17 residues. CDR1 is MDHEN and CDR2 is SYDVKM in the germline V gene. V lost 9 bases to trimming and J lost 7 bases, with 30 bases between them. Here the CDR3 reads CASASVLTAGLLSGYTF. CDR3 coding DNA: TGTGCCAGTGCGTCCGTTTTGACAGCCGGGCTCCTTAGTGGCTACACCTTC.

The gene calls are TRBV5-1 and TRBJ1-5, with 7 bases identical to TRBD1. Germline-derived CDR1 and CDR2 are SGHRS and YFSETQ. This CDR3 contains 15 residues. Trimming took 0 bases from V and 6 from J; bases not matched to a gene: 6. The CDR3: CASSLEWGTAQPQHF. The CDR3 DNA sequence: TGCGCCAGCAGCTTGGAGTGGGGGACAGCTCAGCCCCAGCATTTT.

This clone was recorded once. This chain joins TRBV28 and TRBJ1-1, with D possibly being TRBD1 (6 bases). The germline gives CDR1 MDHEN, CDR2 SYDVKM. This CDR3 contains 16 residues. V lost 8 bases and J 3 bases, leaving 22 bases between the germline ends. The chain's CDR3 is CASPPPGQTYHTEAFF. The CDR3 DNA reads as TGTGCCAGCCCTCCTCCCGGACAGACTTACCACACTGAAGCTTTCTTT.

The chain couples TRBV9 to TRBJ1-2; 8 nucleotides align to TRBD1. Trimming took 3 bases from V and 8 from J; bases not matched to a gene: 12. The CDR3 spans 15 residues. CDR1 SGDLS and CDR2 YYNGEE come from the germline V gene. The CDR3 nucleotides read TGTGCCAGCAGCGGTGATCCACAGGGGGTCGGGGGCTACACCTTC. This encodes CASSGDPQGVGGYTF.

The rearrangement uses TRBV6-1 and TRBJ1-4; TRBD1 agrees at 8 bases. Germline CDR1 MNHNS, CDR2 SASEGT. J lost 4 bases, V lost 2 bases, and 3 bases had no gene match. The CDR3 is 15 residues long. CDR3 protein: CASSETGGFNEKLFF. For the CDR3, the DNA is TGTGCCAGCAGTGAAACAGGGGGTTTTAATGAAAAACTGTTTTTT.

This clone was counted only a few times. J is TRBJ1-4 and V is TRBV30; D might be TRBD1 (6 bases). Germline V gene data show CDR1 as GTSNPN and CDR2 as SVGIG (reference sequence). CDR3 length: 14 residues. V lost 2 bases to trimming and J lost 10 bases, with 17 bases between them. The CDR3 is CAWSLSEGEGKLFF. The CDR3 DNA reads as TGTGCCTGGAGTCTCTCGGAGGGGGAGGGAAAACTGTTTTTT.

This sequence joins TRBV5-1 and TRBJ1-2; 7 bases align to TRBD1. Unmatched junction bases numbered 14, after V lost 1 base and J lost 5 bases. The CDR3 spans 17 residues. Per germline, CDR1 SGHRS and CDR2 YFSETQ. The CDR3 loop is CASSLPGGGRRGYGYTF. For the CDR3, the DNA is TGCGCCAGCAGCTTGCCAGGGGGAGGCCGAAGGGGGTATGGCTACACCTTC.

This rearrangement joins TRBV2 to TRBJ2-6, with TRBD1 matching 9 bases. The germline V gene has CDR1 SNHLY and CDR2 FYNNEI. The CDR3 is made up of 17 amino acids. The junction had 6 bases not matched to a gene; V was cut back by 6 bases and J by 0 bases. The CDR3 loop is CASSRTGASSGANVLTF. In DNA form, the CDR3 reads TGTGCCAGCAGCCGGACAGGGGCCAGCTCTGGGGCCAACGTCCTGACTTTC.

The gene calls are TRBV4-1 and TRBJ1-2, with a tentative D call TRBD1 (5 bases). CDR1 and CDR2 from the germline V gene are MGHRA and YSYEKL. The CDR3 runs to 14 residues. The V gene lost 1 base and the J gene lost 4 bases, with 10 bases spanning the gap. CDR3 in amino acids: CASSQVQEGYGYTF. As DNA, the CDR3 is TGCGCCAGCAGCCAAGTACAGGAGGGCTATGGCTACACCTTC.

The chain's CDR3 is CAWTAGQGRTEAFF. In DNA form, the CDR3 reads TGTGCCTGGACCGCGGGACAGGGGAGGACTGAAGCTTTCTTT. The V and J genes are TRBV30 and TRBJ1-1; 10 bases are shared with TRBD1. This CDR3 has 14 amino acids. The junction had 7 bases not matched to a gene; V was cut back by 4 bases and J by 5 bases. Per the germline V gene, CDR1 is GTSNPN and CDR2 is SVGIG (reference sequence). The full variable domain, in which reference TRBV30 and TRBJ1-1 provide the parts outside the CDR3, is SQTIHQWPATLVQPVGSPLSLECTVEGTSNPNLYWYRQAAGRGLQLLFYSVGIGQISSEVPQNLSASRPQDRQFILSSKKLLLSDSGFYLCAWTAGQGRTEAFFGQGTRLTVV.

This clone has more than one count but fewer than ten. V and J are TRBV4-3 and TRBJ2-5, with TRBD2 matching over 10 bases. Germline CDR1 reads LGHNA; CDR2 reads YSLEER. V shed 2 bases, J shed 6 bases, and the junction held 6 bases outside the gene matches. The CDR3 covers 15 residues. For the CDR3, the DNA is TGCGCCAGCAGCCAATCTAGCGGGAGTCTGAAGACCCAGTACTTC. Encoded protein: CASSQSSGSLKTQYF.

This chain links TRBV29-1 with TRBJ1-1; TRBD1 is a possible D gene (6 bases). V lost 2 bases, J lost 4 bases, and 17 bases lay in between. The CDR3 runs 15 residues. From germline, CDR1 is SQVTM and CDR2 ANQGSEA. The DNA of the CDR3 is TGCAGCGTTGAATATCGGGAACAGGGATTCACTGAAGCTTTCTTT. Translated: CSVEYREQGFTEAFF.

This clone was picked up one time. V usage is TRBV29-1 and J usage is TRBJ1-3, with a weak D call TRBD1 (6 bases). This CDR3 has 16 residues. Deletions cut 7 bases from V and 0 bases from J, with 19 bases between. Germline CDR1 SQVTM, CDR2 ANQGSEA. This CDR3 is CSGSRDTGSSGNTIYF. The CDR3 DNA reads TGCAGCGGGTCGAGGGACACAGGGAGCTCTGGAAACACCATATATTTT.

V is TRBV6-1 and J is TRBJ2-1, with a tentative D call TRBD2 (5 bases). V gave up 2 bases and J gave up 5 bases, with 16 bases separating them. Germline-derived CDR1 and CDR2 are MNHNS and SASEGT. The CDR3 runs 16 residues. The CDR3 nucleotides read TGTGCCAGCAGTGAAATCTGGCTAGCCCCAAACAATGAGCAGTTCTTC. Translated, it gives CASSEIWLAPNNEQFF.

J is TRBJ1-4 and V is TRBV11-3; D remains unclear. V shed 6 bases and J shed 12 bases, with 20 bases lying between them. The germline CDR1 and CDR2 sequences are SGHNT and YENEEA. CDR3 length equals 14 residues. The CDR3 nucleotides read TGTGCCAGCAGGTCCTGTGAGGGCTCTTCGGAACTGTTTTTT. Translated: CASRSCEGSSELFF.